These 21 T cell receptor beta chains came from one sample sequenced in a study of cytomegalovirus exposure and HLA in healthy donors. Assay: immunoSEQ multiplex PCR; the TCRdb copy retains only in-frame clones and omits some. The sample includes about 110,000 clones, roughly 95% of them seen just once. Sequences were obtained from PBMCs. Receptor source: a woman aged 18-29 years in good health and CMV-seronegative.

V gene TRBV5-1 combines with J gene TRBJ2-3; 14 bases line up with TRBD2. CDR1 is SGHRS, CDR2 YFSETQ, per germline. The length of the CDR3 is 17 residues. V lost 2 bases and J lost 3; bases outside the gene matches: 5. The CDR3 DNA follows: TGCGCCAGCAGCTTCGGACTAGCGGGGGGAAGGACAGATACGCAGTATTTT. As protein: CASSFGLAGGRTDTQYF. The entire variable domain, with the rest obtained from reference TRBV5-1 and TRBJ2-3, is as follows: KAGVTQTPRYLIKTRGQQVTLSCSPISGHRSVSWYQQTPGQGLQFLFEYFSETQRNKGNFPGRFSGRQFSNSRSEMNVSTLELGDSALYLCASSFGLAGGRTDTQYFGPGTRLTVL.

V is TRBV6-5 and J is TRBJ2-1, with 11 bases identical to TRBD2. The germline gives CDR1 MNHEY, CDR2 SVGAGI. This CDR3 is built from 15 residues. Trimming cost V 6 bases and J 2 bases; bases outside gene matches: 3. The CDR3 is CASSPLAGAYNEQFF. The DNA of the CDR3 is TGTGCCAGCAGCCCACTAGCGGGGGCCTACAATGAGCAGTTCTTC.

This clone appeared a single time. J is TRBJ2-3 and V is TRBV7-3; 7 positions match TRBD2. The germline V gene has CDR1 SGHTA and CDR2 FQGTGA. V trimming: 2 bases; J trimming: 2 bases; junction bases outside the gene matches: 7. The CDR3 is made up of 16 amino acids. This chain's CDR3 is CASSLQAGRLTDTQYF. The CDR3 coding sequence is TGTGCCAGCAGCTTACAAGCGGGAAGACTCACAGATACGCAGTATTTT.

The chain joins TRBV7-6 to TRBJ2-3, with 11 bases aligning to TRBD2. This CDR3 has 14 residues. Looked up from germline, CDR1 is SGHVS and CDR2 is FNYEAQ. With 5 bases clipped from V and 14 bases from J, the junction kept 12 bases outside the gene matches. The CDR3, as DNA: TGTGCCAGCAGCCCGCCACTGACTAGCGGGGAGAGGTATTTT. It translates to CASSPPLTSGERYF.

The CDR3 is CASSPGSNQPQHF. For the CDR3, the DNA is TGTGCCAGCTCACCCGGTAGCAATCAGCCCCAGCATTTT. The chain links TRBV18 to TRBJ1-5; D gene unclear. Germline V gene data show CDR1 as KGHSH and CDR2 as LQKENI. CDR3 size: 13 residues. V was trimmed by 3 bases and J by 0 bases, leaving 3 bases between them.

This rearrangement joins TRBV4-1 to TRBJ1-1, with D possibly matching TRBD1 (6 bases). Germline CDR1 reads MGHRA; CDR2 reads YSYEKL. V dropped 5 bases and J dropped 1 base, with 11 bases sitting between them. CDR3 length equals 14 residues. CDR3 region: CASSLRTANTEAFF. The CDR3 DNA reads TGCGCCAGCAGCTTGCGGACAGCGAACACTGAAGCTTTCTTT.

The chain carries TRBV29-1 and TRBJ1-1, with D maybe TRBD1 (5 bases). CDR3 length: 15 amino acids. Germline V gene data show CDR1 as SQVTM and CDR2 as ANQGSEA. The V and J ends lost 3 bases and 3 bases respectively, with 17 bases between them. Written as DNA, the CDR3 is TGCAGCGTTGACCAAACACAGGACCCCTACACTGAAGCTTTCTTT. Amino acids: CSVDQTQDPYTEAFF.

The chain couples TRBV27 to TRBJ1-5, with a tentative D call TRBD1 (5 bases). The V gene lost 8 bases and the J gene lost 4 bases, with 15 bases spanning the gap. Per germline, CDR1 MNHEY and CDR2 SMNVEV (reference sequence). CDR3 length: 14 amino acids. The CDR3 sequence is CASGRSQGNQPQHF. CDR3 nucleotides: TGTGCCAGCGGGCGATCCCAGGGAAATCAGCCCCAGCATTTT.

The chain couples TRBV7-8 to TRBJ1-2; 7 bases are shared with TRBD1. CDR3 length: 12 residues. Germline lookup yields CDR1 SGHVS and CDR2 FQNEAQ. The V gene end was trimmed by 4 bases and the J gene end by 7 bases; junction bases not matched to a gene: 3. CDR3 coding DNA: TGTGCCAGCAGCTACGACAGGGTTGGCTACACCTTC. The encoded protein is CASSYDRVGYTF. Full variable domain (rest looked up from reference TRBV7-8 and TRBJ1-2): GAGVSQSPRYKVAKRGQDVALRCDPISGHVSLFWYQQALGQGPEFLTYFQNEAQLDKSGLPSDRFFAERPEGSVSTLKIQRTQQEDSAVYLCASSYDRVGYTFGSGTRLTVV.

As DNA, the CDR3 is TGCAGCGCAAGACAGGGCGGAGAGACCCAGTACTTC. It translates to CSARQGGETQYF. The V and J genes are TRBV29-1 and TRBJ2-5; 7 positions agree with TRBD1. CDR1 and CDR2 from the germline V gene are SQVTM and ANQGSEA. The V gene end was trimmed by 7 bases and the J gene end by 4 bases; junction bases not matched to a gene: 6. CDR3 length: 12 residues.

V gene TRBV27 combines with J gene TRBJ2-1; D remains unclear. The CDR3 runs 16 residues. The germline V and J ends were trimmed by 1 base and 0 bases, with 10 bases remaining between them. Germline assignment: CDR1 MNHEY and CDR2 SMNVEV (reference sequence). CDR3 nucleotides: TGTGCCAGCAGTTTATTATCCCTAAGCTCCTACAATGAGCAGTTCTTC. Translation gives CASSLLSLSSYNEQFF.

The J gene is TRBJ2-7, the V gene TRBV11-2; 10 bases agree with TRBD1. There are 18 residues in the CDR3. Germline V gene data show CDR1 as SGHAT and CDR2 as FQNNGV. The trim removed 5 bases at V and 1 base at J, leaving 14 bases unmatched. In DNA form, the CDR3 reads TGTGCCAGCAGCACCTATATCGGGCGACAGGGGGCTTCCTACGAGCAGTACTTC. Translating it yields CASSTYIGRQGASYEQYF.

The V call is TRBV27, the J call TRBJ1-5; D is unclear. This CDR3 has 13 amino acids. V lost 6 bases, J lost 7 bases, and 13 bases lay in between. The germline gives CDR1 MNHEY, CDR2 SMNVEV (reference sequence). CDR3 bases: TGTGCCAGCAGCCCGGGTTCCTTCCAGCCCCAGCATTTT. Its protein is CASSPGSFQPQHF.

This clone was recorded only once. The chain recombines TRBV15 with TRBJ1-2, with D maybe TRBD1 (5 bases). The CDR3 sequence is 13 residues long. With 0 bases removed from V and 8 bases from J, the gap between germline ends came to 10 bases. Germline assignment: CDR1 LNHNV and CDR2 YYDKDF (reference sequence). The CDR3 bases are TGTGCCACCAGCAGAGATCTACAGGCCGGCTACACCTTC. Its translation is CATSRDLQAGYTF.

This clone was picked up one time. V gene TRBV16 combines with J gene TRBJ1-5; D is perhaps TRBD1 (5 bases). Germline V gene data show CDR1 as KGHSY and CDR2 as FQNENV. This CDR3 spans 13 amino acids. Trimming left V 1 base short and J 9 bases short, with 10 bases between. In nucleotides, the CDR3 is TGTGCCAGCAGCCAATACCAGGGTGGGCCCCAGCATTTT. Residues: CASSQYQGGPQHF.

V and J are TRBV19 and TRBJ2-1, with 11 bases lining up with TRBD2. The CDR3 covers 17 residues. Per germline, CDR1 LNHDA and CDR2 SQIVND (reference sequence). With 3 bases clipped from V and 0 bases from J, the junction kept 4 bases outside the gene matches. Written as DNA, the CDR3 is TGTGCCAGTAGTATGGCTAGCGGGGGGAGCTCCTACAATGAGCAGTTCTTC. This codes for CASSMASGGSSYNEQFF.

The chain is built from TRBV7-3 and TRBJ2-1; 9 bases agree with TRBD1. Germline CDR1 SGHTA, CDR2 FQGTGA. This CDR3 comprises 19 residues. The trim removed 5 bases at V and 8 bases at J, leaving 22 bases unmatched. The DNA of the CDR3 is TGTGCCAGCAGCGCGACGGCGGGGGACAGGGATTGGAAGAATGATGAGCAGTTCTTC. Amino acids: CASSATAGDRDWKNDEQFF.

The V call is TRBV5-1, the J call TRBJ2-1; 16 nucleotides line up with TRBD2. The CDR3 extends over 18 amino acids. V lost 3 bases to trimming and J lost 7 bases; unmatched junction nucleotides: 10. Looked up from germline, CDR1 is SGHRS and CDR2 is YFSETQ. DNA of the CDR3: TGCGCCAGCAGCTACCTCGGGACTAGCGGGGGGGGTGGGAATGAGCAGTTCTTC. Amino acid sequence: CASSYLGTSGGGGNEQFF.

This chain joins TRBV4-2 and TRBJ1-2, with 12 bases identical to TRBD1. Germline V lookup: CDR1 LGHNA, CDR2 YNFKEQ. Trimming took 0 bases from V and 3 from J; bases not matched to a gene: 14. The CDR3 is made up of 20 amino acids. In DNA form, the CDR3 reads TGTGCCAGCAGCCAAGATAGGTTTGGGACAGGGGGCGCCGATGACTATGGCTACACCTTC. Translation: CASSQDRFGTGGADDYGYTF.

The chain uses TRBV11-3 and TRBJ1-1; D ambiguous. Germline V gene data show CDR1 as SGHNT and CDR2 as YENEEA. V shed 1 base and J shed 3 bases, with 6 bases lying between them. The CDR3 has 13 residues. The CDR3 loop reads CASSLGRDTEAFF. DNA of the CDR3: TGTGCCAGCAGCTTAGGGAGAGACACTGAAGCTTTCTTT.

The chain links TRBV14 to TRBJ1-6; the D is unclear. The length of the CDR3 is 15 residues. Germline CDR1 is SGHDN and CDR2 is FVKESK. The ends were cut back, 0 bases at V and 0 bases at J, with 3 bases in the middle. CDR3 protein: CASSQDYSYNSPLHF. DNA for the CDR3: TGTGCCAGCAGCCAAGACTACTCCTATAATTCACCCCTCCACTTT.